This TCR beta chain stems from a study of T-cell memory formation after mild COVID-19. As concerns this clonotype: Its antigen remains unidentified.

V was cut by 1 base and J by 9 bases, with 14 bases left in between. The CDR3 loop spans 14 amino acids. Germline V gene sequence: CDR1 MGHRA, CDR2 YSYEKL. Notes on the study in general: Largely, contracting CD4+ clones fell within CM and EM, and contracting CD8+ clones within EMRA. A second wave expanding day 15 to 37 was CD4+-biased; contracting clones were balanced.

TCRdb re-called the 5' RACE reads through MiXCR, storing one row per CDR3 protein. Of a few hundred thousand distinct CDR3 sequences detected, 19% appear once; the ten largest clones hold more than 20%. This TCR was sampled from a young man who had mild COVID-19 (a few samples of this study predate the infection). Cell type and time point are not known. The chain links TRBV4-1 to TRBJ2-3; no clear D. Input material: PBMCs or a T cell subset sorted from them (not recorded which). CDR3 in DNA: TGCGCCAGCAGCCAAGCCCACGGGTCCGCCACGCAGTATTTT. Its protein product is CASSQAHGSATQYF.